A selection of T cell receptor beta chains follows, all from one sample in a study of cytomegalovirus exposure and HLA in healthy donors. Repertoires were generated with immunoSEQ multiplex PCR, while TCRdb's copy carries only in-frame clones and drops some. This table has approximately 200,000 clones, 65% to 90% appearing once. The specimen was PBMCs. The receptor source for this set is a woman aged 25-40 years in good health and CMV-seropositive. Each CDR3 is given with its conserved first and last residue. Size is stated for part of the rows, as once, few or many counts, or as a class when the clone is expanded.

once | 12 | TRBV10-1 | CASSESTDTQYF
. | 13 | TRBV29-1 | CSVRGRGYGEQYF
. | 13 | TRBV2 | CASNPTGNTEAFF
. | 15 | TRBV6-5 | CASRPGQVYTGELFF
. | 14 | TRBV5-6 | CASTLSGRTNEQFF
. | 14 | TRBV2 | CASKEGREGTEAFF
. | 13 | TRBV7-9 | CASSSGSYNEQFF
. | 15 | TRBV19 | CASRGRTGASYEQYF
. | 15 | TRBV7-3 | CASSLDSTGTGELFF
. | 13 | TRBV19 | CASSRTGDDEQYF
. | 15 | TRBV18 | CASSPLVTKNTEAFF
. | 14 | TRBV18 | CASSPSGGGTEAFF
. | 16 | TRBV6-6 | CASTPRLAGERDTQYF
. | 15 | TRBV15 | CATSIKGFSNQPQHF
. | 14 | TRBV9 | CASSFGTSGTTQYF
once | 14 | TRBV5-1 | CASSINRGLYEQYF
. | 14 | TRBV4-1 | CASSQGGGTQPQHF
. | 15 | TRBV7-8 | CASSLVFFPNNEQFF
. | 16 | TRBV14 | CASSQDLGHLNTEAFF
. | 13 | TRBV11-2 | CASSDRGVYGYTF
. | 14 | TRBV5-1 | CASSLGLATDTQYF
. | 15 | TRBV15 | CATAEMTSGANVLTF
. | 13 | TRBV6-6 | CASSSEVVGTQYF
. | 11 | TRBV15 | CATRRNTEAFF
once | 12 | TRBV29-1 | CSVAGRGTEAFF
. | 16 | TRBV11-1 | CASSSPPGQGDYEQYF
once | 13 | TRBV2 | CASSDRYGNEQFF
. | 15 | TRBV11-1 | CASSLEGLALYEQYF
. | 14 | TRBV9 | CASSGGDSNQPQHF